This TCR beta chain came from a study of OX40 agonist ivuxolimab in advanced cancers. This CDR3 spans 17 amino acids. Losses at the gene ends were 4 bases for V and 2 bases for J; bases not matched to a gene: 9. Germline V gene data show CDR1 as GTSNPN and CDR2 as SVGIG (reference sequence). TCRdb's copy holds only in-frame clones and misses some; the assay was immunoSEQ multiplex PCR. The data show about 100,000 clones, approximately 90% seen once. The receptor was derived from an adult with an advanced solid tumor such as melanoma, head and neck, liver or kidney cancer. The rearrangement uses TRBV30 and TRBJ2-6; 9 positions agree with TRBD1. The sequenced sample was CD4+ or CD8+ T cells sorted from blood, obtained in a trial of the OX40 agonist ivuxolimab. The CDR3 is CAWNRDRVRTGANVLTF. CDR3 nucleotide sequence: TGTGCCTGGAACCGGGACAGGGTCCGCACTGGGGCCAACGTCCTGACTTTC.